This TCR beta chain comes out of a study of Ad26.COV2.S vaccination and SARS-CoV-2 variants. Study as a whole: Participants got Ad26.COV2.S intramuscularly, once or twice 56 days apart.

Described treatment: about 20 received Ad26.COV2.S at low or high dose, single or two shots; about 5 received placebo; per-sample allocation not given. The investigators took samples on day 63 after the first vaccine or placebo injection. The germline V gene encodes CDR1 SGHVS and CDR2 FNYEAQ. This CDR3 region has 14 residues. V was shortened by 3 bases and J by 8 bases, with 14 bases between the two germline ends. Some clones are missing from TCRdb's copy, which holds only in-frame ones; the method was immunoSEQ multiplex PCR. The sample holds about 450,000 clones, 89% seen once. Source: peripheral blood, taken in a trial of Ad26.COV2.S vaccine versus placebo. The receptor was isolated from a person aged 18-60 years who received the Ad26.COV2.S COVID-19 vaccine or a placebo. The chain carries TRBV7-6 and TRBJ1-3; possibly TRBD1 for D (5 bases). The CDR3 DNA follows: TGTGCCAGCAGCTTCCCGACAGAACTACACACCATATATTTT. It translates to CASSFPTELHTIYF.